Listed here is a single TCR beta chain. Antigen unknown. The data belong to a study of graft-versus-host responses after intestinal transplantation. As for the study in general: Isolated intestinal, liver-intestinal, or multivisceral transplants had been given to the recipients. The study's findings and limits: Detection of GvH clones occurred in recipient marrow, and some had their first appearance in ileum or blood.

The protocol was immunoSEQ multiplex PCR, while the TCRdb copy is restricted to in-frame clones and leaves out a portion. Among 95,000 to 110,000 clones listed, 80% to 95% were seen once. The receptor was derived from a human donor who received an intestinal transplant. Source: unstimulated CD8+ T cells sorted from spleen or lymph node cells, taken before intestinal transplant.

In DNA form, the CDR3 reads TGTGCCAGCTCATTGGACAGGAACTACGAGCAGTACTTC. It yields the protein CASSLDRNYEQYF. This chain uses TRBV18 with TRBJ2-7, with TRBD1 matching over 7 bases. CDR3 length: 13 amino acids. V lost 5 bases, J lost 3 bases, and 4 bases stayed unmatched. Germline loops: CDR1 KGHSH, CDR2 LQKENI.